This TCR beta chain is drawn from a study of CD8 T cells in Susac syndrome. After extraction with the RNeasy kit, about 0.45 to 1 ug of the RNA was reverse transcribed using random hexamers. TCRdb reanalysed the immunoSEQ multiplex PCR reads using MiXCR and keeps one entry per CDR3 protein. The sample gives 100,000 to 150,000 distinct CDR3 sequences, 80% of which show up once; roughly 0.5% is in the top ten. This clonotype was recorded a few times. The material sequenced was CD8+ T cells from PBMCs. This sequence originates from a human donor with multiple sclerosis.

This CDR3 is CASSQDFGSSYNEQFF. DNA for the CDR3: TGTGCCAGCAGCCAAGATTTCGGGAGCTCCTACAATGAGCAGTTCTTC. The chain recombines TRBV4-2 with TRBJ2-1; the D gene is possibly TRBD2 (6 bases). Germline CDR1 LGHNA, CDR2 YNFKEQ. The CDR3 extends over 16 amino acids. Between the trimmed V and J ends, which lost 0 bases and 0 bases, there was a span of 9 bases.